The rows below give T cell receptor beta chains drawn from one sample of a study of blood T cell repertoires in COVID-19. Libraries were prepared by immunoSEQ multiplex PCR; TCRdb keeps only in-frame clonotypes and omits some of them. The profile shows 200,000 to 250,000 clones, about four fifths of them singletons. Sequenced input: peripheral blood. These TCRs come from a woman in her 30s who had recovered from COVID-19. Both conserved end residues are part of each CDR3. D genes are given only for firm matches. Only some rows state a clone size, as once, few, many or a class for expanded clones.

clone_size	v_call	j_call	d_call	cdr3_aa	cdr3_nt
.	TRBV6-4	TRBJ2-1	TRBD2	CASSAGLAGRDEQFF	TGTGCCAGCAGTGCGGGACTAGCGGGACGGGATGAGCAGTTCTTC
.	TRBV5-1	TRBJ1-2	.	CASSKTEIYGYTF	TGCGCCAGCAGCAAGACAGAGATCTATGGCTACACCTTC
.	TRBV9	TRBJ2-1	.	CASSPLPSESSYNEQFF	TGTGCCAGCAGCCCACTCCCAAGCGAAAGCTCCTACAATGAGCAGTTCTTC
.	TRBV5-4	TRBJ2-1	.	CASSLDRGSYNEQFF	TGTGCCAGCAGCTTGGATCGGGGCTCCTACAATGAGCAGTTCTTC
.	TRBV30	TRBJ2-2	TRBD2	CAWSAGTSHQTGELFF	TGTGCCTGGAGTGCCGGGACTAGCCATCAGACCGGGGAGCTGTTTTTT
few	TRBV5-4	TRBJ1-6	TRBD1	CASSLQVGTGDNSPLHF	TGTGCCAGCAGCCTGCAAGTAGGGACAGGAGATAATTCACCCCTCCACTTT
.	TRBV10-2	TRBJ2-1	.	CASSVLDGYNEQFF	TGCGCCAGCAGTGTTCTAGACGGGTACAATGAGCAGTTCTTC
.	TRBV6-5	TRBJ1-6	.	CAGLGDSDSPLHF	TGTGCCGGACTAGGGGATTCGGATTCACCCCTCCACTTT
once	TRBV19	TRBJ2-5	TRBD2	CASSGDGRRETQYF	TGTGCCAGTTCGGGCGACGGGAGGAGGGAGACCCAGTACTTC
.	TRBV19	TRBJ2-7	TRBD2	CASRPSGRSSYEQYF	TGTGCCAGTAGGCCCAGCGGGAGGAGCTCCTACGAGCAGTACTTC
few	TRBV7-9	TRBJ2-1	TRBD2	CASSFWRSSGRASYNEQFF	TGTGCCAGCAGCTTTTGGAGATCTAGCGGGAGGGCCTCCTACAATGAGCAGTTCTTC
few	TRBV28	TRBJ2-1	TRBD1	CASSLPDRADEQFF	TGTGCCAGCAGTTTACCGGACAGGGCGGATGAGCAGTTCTTC
.	TRBV13	TRBJ1-3	TRBD1	CASSFLETGGDTIYF	TGTGCCAGCAGCTTTCTGGAGACAGGGGGGGACACCATATATTTT
.	TRBV6-5	TRBJ2-7	.	CASSYGTPPYEQYF	TGTGCCAGCAGTTACGGGACTCCACCTTACGAGCAGTACTTC
once	TRBV7-3	TRBJ1-1	TRBD1	CASSVTGEGTEAFF	TGTGCCAGCAGCGTAACAGGGGAGGGCACTGAAGCTTTCTTT
.	TRBV6-5	TRBJ1-4	.	CASSYAGPGEKLFF	TGTGCCAGCAGTTACGCAGGGCCAGGTGAAAAACTGTTTTTT
.	TRBV10-3	TRBJ2-5	TRBD2	CASRLAGVTETQYF	TGTGCCTCAAGACTAGCGGGAGTGACGGAGACCCAGTACTTC
.	TRBV24-1	TRBJ2-5	.	CATSEAGPRETQYF	TGTGCCACCAGTGAGGCGGGGCCTCGGGAGACCCAGTACTTC
.	TRBV7-9	TRBJ1-3	.	CASSLGSPTAGNTIYF	TGTGCCAGCAGCTTAGGTTCTCCAACTGCCGGAAACACCATATATTTT
.	TRBV28	TRBJ1-2	.	CASSNKRQDHYGYTF	TGTGCCAGCAGTAACAAAAGACAGGATCACTATGGCTACACCTTC
.	TRBV6-1	TRBJ2-6	.	CASSEVLSSGANVLTF	TGTGCCAGCAGTGAAGTACTAAGCTCTGGGGCCAACGTCCTGACTTTC
.	TRBV27	TRBJ1-1	.	CASSWAGNTEAFF	TGTGCCAGCAGTTGGGCGGGCAACACTGAAGCTTTCTTT
.	TRBV19	TRBJ1-2	.	CASSRRTRAGYTF	TGTGCCAGTAGTAGAAGGACGAGGGCTGGCTACACCTTC
once	TRBV28	TRBJ1-4	.	CASRPNPGQGTKKLFF	TGTGCCAGCAGACCGAACCCGGGACAAGGGACGAAAAAACTGTTTTTT
.	TRBV30	TRBJ1-4	TRBD1	CAWNQGAEKLFF	TGTGCCTGGAACCAGGGGGCCGAAAAACTGTTTTTT
few	TRBV7-9	TRBJ2-1	TRBD2	CASSRGTSDYNEQFF	TGTGCCAGCAGCCGAGGGACTAGCGACTACAATGAGCAGTTCTTC
.	TRBV27	TRBJ2-7	TRBD1	CASSKVGTGIYEQYF	TGTGCCAGCAGCAAGGTCGGGACAGGGATCTACGAGCAGTACTTC
.	TRBV11-1	TRBJ2-6	.	CASRPTGRSGANVLTF	TGTGCCAGCCGGCCGACGGGTCGCTCTGGGGCCAACGTCCTGACTTTC
.	TRBV6-5	TRBJ1-3	.	CASSYRVGSGNTIYF	TGTGCCAGCAGTTACCGGGTGGGCTCTGGAAACACCATATATTTT
.	TRBV5-1	TRBJ2-3	.	CASSPWSSGTDTQYF	TGCGCCAGCAGCCCCTGGTCCAGCGGGACAGATACGCAGTATTTT
.	TRBV29-1	TRBJ2-3	.	CSMGGASGDTDTQYF	TGCAGCATGGGGGGGGCCAGCGGGGACACAGATACGCAGTATTTT
.	TRBV28	TRBJ2-2	.	CASSLPGDYTGELFF	TGTGCCAGCAGTTTGCCAGGGGATTACACCGGGGAGCTGTTTTTT
.	TRBV3-1/TRBV3-2	TRBJ1-4	TRBD1	CASSRGQGRTNEKLFF	TGTGCCAGCAGCCGCGGACAGGGACGAACTAATGAAAAACTGTTTTTT
.	TRBV30	TRBJ2-1	.	CAWAGGLYYNEQFF	TGTGCCTGGGCAGGGGGACTTTACTACAATGAGCAGTTCTTC
once	TRBV10-3	TRBJ1-2	.	CAIAGGGPHSDYGYTF	TGTGCCATCGCGGGCGGAGGCCCTCATTCTGACTATGGCTACACCTTC
.	TRBV19	TRBJ1-6	TRBD1	CASTTRGDRAGYSPLHF	TGTGCCAGTACCACCAGGGGAGACAGGGCCGGTTATTCACCCCTCCACTTT
.	TRBV28	TRBJ2-7	TRBD2	CASSGDRWREGRNEQYF	TGTGCCAGCAGTGGCGACAGGTGGCGGGAGGGCCGAAACGAGCAGTACTTC
.	TRBV6-5	TRBJ1-5	TRBD1	CASSPDRAQPQHF	TGTGCCAGCAGCCCGGACAGGGCTCAGCCCCAGCATTTT
.	TRBV27	TRBJ1-1	.	CASSSLRRGKVEAFF	TGTGCCAGCAGTTCCCTGAGAAGGGGGAAGGTTGAAGCTTTCTTT
.	TRBV5-4	TRBJ2-1	.	CASSLGVAQFF	TGTGCCAGCAGTTTGGGGGTAGCGCAGTTCTTC
.	TRBV10-3	TRBJ1-1	.	CAIKDSSETEAFF	TGTGCCATAAAGGACAGCTCGGAGACTGAAGCTTTCTTT
.	TRBV28	TRBJ2-1	.	CASRPRESSYNEQFF	TGTGCCAGCAGGCCTCGGGAGAGCTCCTACAATGAGCAGTTCTTC
.	TRBV5-1	TRBJ2-6	.	CASSLSSGANVLTF	TGCGCCAGCAGCCTGAGCTCTGGGGCCAACGTCCTGACTTTC
.	TRBV13	TRBJ2-7	TRBD2	CASKRTSGRDSTLEQYF	TGTGCCAGCAAGCGGACTAGCGGGAGGGATTCTACGTTGGAGCAGTACTTC
.	TRBV6-5	TRBJ1-2	.	CASQGHENYGYTF	TGTGCCAGCCAGGGGCACGAGAACTATGGCTACACCTTC
.	TRBV9	TRBJ1-6	TRBD1	CASSETGVRNSPLHF	TGTGCCAGCAGCGAGACAGGGGTTAGGAATTCACCCCTCCACTTT
.	TRBV5-4	TRBJ2-1	.	CASSLAGSGGYNEQFF	TGTGCCAGCAGCTTGGCCGGGAGCGGAGGATACAATGAGCAGTTCTTC
.	TRBV28	TRBJ2-5	.	CASSTGYQETQYF	TGTGCCAGCAGTACAGGGTATCAAGAGACCCAGTACTTC
.	TRBV12-3/TRBV12-4	TRBJ1-5	TRBD1	CASRGQTNQPQHF	TGTGCCAGCAGGGGACAGACCAATCAGCCCCAGCATTTT
.	TRBV28	TRBJ2-3	TRBD2	CASSSAAGGRDTQYF	TGTGCCAGCAGTTCGGCAGCGGGCGGGAGGGATACGCAGTATTTT
once	TRBV10-2	TRBJ1-1	TRBD1	CASRGQGNTEAFF	TGCGCCAGCAGGGGACAGGGGAACACTGAAGCTTTCTTT
once	TRBV29-1	TRBJ2-2	.	CSVAAGSNPGELFF	TGCAGCGTTGCGGCAGGGTCGAACCCCGGGGAGCTGTTTTTT
.	TRBV7-9	TRBJ2-5	TRBD1	CASSPPDRGVETQYF	TGTGCCAGCAGCCCGCCCGACAGGGGAGTAGAGACCCAGTACTTC
.	TRBV29-1	TRBJ2-1	.	CSAGTTPGDEQFF	TGCAGCGCCGGGACCACACCGGGAGATGAGCAGTTCTTC
.	TRBV24-1	TRBJ2-1	.	CATSDWVGRGKENEQFF	TGTGCCACCAGTGATTGGGTGGGTAGGGGAAAAGAGAATGAGCAGTTCTTC